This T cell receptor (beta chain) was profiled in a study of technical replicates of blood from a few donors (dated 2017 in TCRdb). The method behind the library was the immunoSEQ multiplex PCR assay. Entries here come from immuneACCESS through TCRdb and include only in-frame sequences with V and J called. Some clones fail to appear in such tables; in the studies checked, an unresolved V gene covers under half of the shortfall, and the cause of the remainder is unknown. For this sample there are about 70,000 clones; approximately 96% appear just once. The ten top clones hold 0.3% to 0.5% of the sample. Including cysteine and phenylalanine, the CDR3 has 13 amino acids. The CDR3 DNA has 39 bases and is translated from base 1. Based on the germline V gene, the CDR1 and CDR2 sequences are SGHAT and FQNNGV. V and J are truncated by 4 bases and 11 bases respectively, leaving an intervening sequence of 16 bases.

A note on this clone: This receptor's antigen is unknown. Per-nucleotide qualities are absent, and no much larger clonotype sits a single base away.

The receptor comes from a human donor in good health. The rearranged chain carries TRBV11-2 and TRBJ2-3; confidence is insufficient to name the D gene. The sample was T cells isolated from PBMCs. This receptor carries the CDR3 CASSSDLWQEQYF. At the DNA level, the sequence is TGTGCCAGCAGCTCCGACCTATGGCAGGAGCAGTATTTT.